This entry lists 22 T cell receptor beta chains sequenced from one sample in a study of blood T cells in healthy people across ages. The authors ran a second PCR of about 6 to 11 cycles using a sample-barcoded 5' primer and a J-beta primer mix. TCRdb re-analysed the 5' RACE reads in MiXCR, keeping a single row per CDR3 protein. The sample has fewer than 650,000 distinct CDR3 sequences; roughly a quarter are singletons. This sample was shared with a second study, whose subject was T cells of mothers and their children.

Sequencing used blood. Receptor source: a boy under 10 years old in good health.

CDR3 bases: TGTGCCAGCAGCTTGAGTTTGGTTGAGACCCAGTACTTC. It translates to CASSLSLVETQYF. This chain connects TRBV5-5 to TRBJ2-5; D uncertain. Germline V gene sequence: CDR1 SGHKS, CDR2 YYEKEE (reference sequence). This CDR3 spans 13 amino acids. The V end was cut by 1 base, the J end by 5 bases, with 9 bases between.

This clonotype was seen only a few times. The CDR3 sequence: CASSQGEERGEEKLFF. The CDR3 bases are TGCGCCAGCAGCCAAGGGGAGGAAAGGGGGGAAGAAAAACTGTTTTTT. The chain has TRBV4-3 and TRBJ1-4; maybe TRBD1 (6 bases). CDR3 length: 16 amino acids. Trimming cost V 1 base and J 8 bases, with 17 bases left between them. Germline V gene data show CDR1 as LGHNA and CDR2 as YSLEER.

This clonotype occurred many times. This chain uses TRBV12-3 or TRBV12-4 with TRBJ2-3; possible D gene TRBD2, 5 bases. The V gene lost 6 bases and the J gene lost 8 bases, with 12 bases spanning the gap. The CDR3 loop spans 12 amino acids. In DNA, the CDR3 is TGTGCCAGCAGCAAGGACTCCTCTACGCAGTATTTT. This gives the protein CASSKDSSTQYF.

There are many counts of this clonotype. The chain combines TRBV20-1 with TRBJ2-3, with 14 nucleotides matching TRBD2. This CDR3 contains 20 residues. Germline CDR1 reads DFQATT; CDR2 reads SNEGSKA (reference sequence). Germline trimming cut 1 base from V and 1 base from J; bases unmatched to any gene: 13. CDR3 DNA sequence: TGCAGTGCTAGAGGCATGGGACTAGCGGGGGTCTCCTATCGCACAGATACGCAGTATTTT. Protein product: CSARGMGLAGVSYRTDTQYF.

The chain couples TRBV9 to TRBJ2-7, with 11 bases fitting TRBD2. V gave up 0 bases and J gave up 2 bases; unmatched junction bases: 1. The CDR3 is made up of 15 amino acids. Germline CDR1 reads SGDLS; CDR2 reads YYNGEE. CDR3 nucleotides: TGTGCCAGCAGCGTAGAGACTAGCGGGGCCTACGAGCAGTACTTC. This sequence encodes CASSVETSGAYEQYF. The full variable domain, its missing parts supplied by reference TRBV9 and TRBJ2-7, is DSGVTQTPKHLITATGQRVTLRCSPRSGDLSVYWYQQSLDQGLQFLIQYYNGEERAKGNILERFSAQQFPDLHSELNLSSLELGDSALYFCASSVETSGAYEQYFGPGTRLTVT.

The chain employs TRBV10-3 and TRBJ2-7; TRBD1 agrees at 9 bases. The ends lost 7 bases at V and 3 bases at J; junction bases unmatched: 7. CDR1 is ENHRY, CDR2 SYGVKD, per germline. The CDR3 is made up of 14 amino acids. The CDR3 is CAIIPGQGLYEQYF. DNA of the CDR3: TGTGCCATCATCCCGGGACAGGGCCTCTACGAGCAGTACTTC.

This chain links TRBV20-1 with TRBJ1-1; 10 nucleotides line up with TRBD1. Germline V gives CDR1 DFQATT, CDR2 SNEGSKA (reference sequence). The CDR3 contains 14 residues. Trimming at V came to 6 bases and at J to 3 bases, leaving 7 bases not matched to a gene. The CDR3 region is CSAESGTGDTEAFF. As DNA, the CDR3 is TGCAGTGCCGAATCCGGGACAGGGGACACTGAAGCTTTCTTT.

This clonotype was picked up a small number of times. This chain links TRBV30 with TRBJ1-1, with D possibly being TRBD1 (6 bases). The CDR3 contains 12 residues. The germline V and J ends were trimmed by 2 bases and 8 bases, with 12 bases remaining between them. CDR1 is GTSNPN, CDR2 SVGIG, per germline (reference sequence). This chain's CDR3 is CAWSIHRAEAFF. CDR3 DNA sequence: TGTGCCTGGAGTATACACAGGGCCGAAGCTTTCTTT.

V gene TRBV20-1 combines with J gene TRBJ2-1; 8 nucleotides align to TRBD1. This CDR3 has 13 amino acids. V lost 6 bases, J lost 5 bases, and 6 bases stayed unmatched. Germline V gene lookup returns CDR1 DFQATT and CDR2 SNEGSKA (reference sequence). The CDR3 spells CSAPGTGHNEQFF. The CDR3 DNA reads TGCAGTGCCCCGGGGACAGGACACAATGAGCAGTTCTTC.

This clonotype has at least ten counts. The rearrangement joins TRBV20-1 to TRBJ2-5; TRBD2 matches at 7 bases. Trimming removed 1 base from V and 0 bases from J; junction bases left unmatched: 5. The CDR3 totals 15 residues. Germline V gene sequence: CDR1 DFQATT, CDR2 SNEGSKA (reference sequence). The CDR3 is CSARALLAYQETQYF. As DNA, the CDR3 is TGCAGTGCTAGAGCCCTACTAGCGTACCAAGAGACCCAGTACTTC.

The V call is TRBV29-1, the J call TRBJ2-3; D is ambiguous. CDR1 SQVTM and CDR2 ANQGSEA come from the germline V gene. This CDR3 spans 13 amino acids. V was trimmed by 4 bases and J by 5 bases, leaving 13 bases between them. The CDR3 nucleotides are TGCAGCGTTGTTGTTGGGTCGGGAGATACGCAGTATTTT. Translating gives CSVVVGSGDTQYF.

This clonotype occurred many times. CDR3 sequence reads: CASSPRLAGTDTQYF. The CDR3 nucleotides read TGTGCCAGCTCCCCTCGACTAGCGGGCACAGATACGCAGTATTTT. V and J are TRBV18 and TRBJ2-3; 9 bases align to TRBD2. The CDR3 runs 15 residues. Germline V gene lookup returns CDR1 KGHSH and CDR2 LQKENI. Trimming removed 6 bases from V and 1 base from J; junction bases left unmatched: 5.

The CDR3 region has the DNA TGCAGCGTTGAAGGACTAGATAGCTCCTACAATGAGCAGTTCTTC. Translation: CSVEGLDSSYNEQFF. The chain has TRBV29-1 and TRBJ2-1, with D tentatively TRBD2 (6 bases). The CDR3 contains 15 residues. V gave up 1 base and J gave up 0 bases, with 10 bases separating them. CDR1 and CDR2 from the germline V gene are SQVTM and ANQGSEA.

This clonotype appeared once. V and J are TRBV7-2 and TRBJ2-4; tentatively, D is TRBD1 or TRBD2 (6 bases each). This CDR3 is built from 18 residues. V was shortened by 3 bases and J by 0 bases, with 18 bases between the two germline ends. CDR1 SGHTA and CDR2 FQGNSA come from the germline V gene. The CDR3 loop reads CASSLNSGAVLAKNIQYF. DNA for the CDR3: TGTGCCAGCAGCTTGAACTCGGGGGCGGTTCTAGCCAAAAACATTCAGTACTTC.

The chain links TRBV3-1 to TRBJ1-1; D is possibly TRBD1 (6 bases). Trimming removed 0 bases at V and 7 bases at J, with 18 bases between. The germline CDR1 and CDR2 sequences are LGHDT and YNNKEL (reference sequence). The CDR3 has 16 amino acids. Here the CDR3 reads CASSQDELGGRGEAFF. The CDR3 nucleotides are TGTGCCAGCAGCCAAGATGAGTTGGGGGGGCGCGGTGAAGCTTTCTTT.

This clonotype was seen more than once but under ten times. The V call is TRBV13, the J call TRBJ2-4; a weak D match, TRBD2 (6 bases). This CDR3 is 15 amino acids long. CDR1 PRHDT and CDR2 FYEKMQ come from the germline V gene (reference sequence). Trimming removed 5 bases from V and 3 bases from J, with 14 bases in between. The CDR3 sequence: CASSLGTGVKNIQYF. The DNA for the CDR3 is TGTGCCAGCAGCCTTGGCACGGGAGTCAAAAACATTCAGTACTTC.

The rearrangement links TRBV29-1 to TRBJ2-5, with D unresolved. The V end was cut by 6 bases, the J end by 0 bases, with 17 bases between. CDR1 and CDR2 from the germline V gene are SQVTM and ANQGSEA. The CDR3 covers 15 residues. The chain's CDR3 is CSVSREGWYQETQYF. In nucleotides, the CDR3 is TGCAGCGTCTCACGAGAAGGGTGGTACCAAGAGACCCAGTACTTC.

The chain has TRBV20-1 and TRBJ1-6; D may be TRBD1 (5 bases). CDR1 and CDR2 from the germline V gene are DFQATT and SNEGSKA (reference sequence). Trimming removed 1 base at V and 5 bases at J, with 18 bases between. The CDR3 runs to 17 residues. The CDR3 nucleotides are TGCAGTGCTAGAGGGGCTTTGCTCCGGGGCGATAATTCACCCCTCCACTTT. Its translation is CSARGALLRGDNSPLHF.

The gene calls are TRBV19 and TRBJ2-2, with D perhaps matching TRBD1 (6 bases). This CDR3 is built from 15 residues. With 9 bases removed from V and 4 bases from J, the gap between germline ends came to 18 bases. In germline, CDR1 is LNHDA, CDR2 SQIVND (reference sequence). This chain's CDR3 is CASLTGLPGTGELFF. The CDR3 coding sequence is TGTGCCAGCCTCACAGGGCTCCCTGGCACCGGGGAGCTGTTTTTT.

The rearrangement links TRBV5-1 to TRBJ2-3, with a possible D match to TRBD1 (6 bases). V dropped 2 bases and J dropped 1 base, with 11 bases sitting between them. CDR1 is SGHRS, CDR2 YFSETQ, per germline. There are 15 residues in the CDR3. Here the CDR3 DNA reads TGCGCCAGCAGCTTAAGGCCAGGGGGCACAGATACGCAGTATTTT. The encoded protein is CASSLRPGGTDTQYF.

In its sample, this clonotype was seen many times. This rearrangement joins TRBV27 to TRBJ1-6; possible D gene TRBD1, 5 bases. V was cut by 6 bases and J by 9 bases, with 9 bases left in between. The CDR3 spans 12 residues. CDR1 is MNHEY and CDR2 is SMNVEV in the germline V gene (reference sequence). The chain's CDR3 is CASRMGVSPLHF. CDR3 bases: TGTGCCAGCAGAATGGGGGTTTCACCCCTCCACTTT.

The V gene is TRBV19, the J gene TRBJ2-1; a weak D match, TRBD2 (5 bases). The V and J ends lost 3 bases and 4 bases respectively, with 13 bases between them. Per germline, CDR1 LNHDA and CDR2 SQIVND (reference sequence). This CDR3 is built from 15 residues. The CDR3 protein is CASSIGVTIYNEQFF. The CDR3 region has the DNA TGTGCCAGTAGTATCGGGGTCACTATATACAATGAGCAGTTCTTC.